This T cell receptor beta chain was found in a study of radiotherapy plus CTLA-4 blockade in lung cancer. The CDR3 spans 14 residues. V lost 4 bases, J lost 6 bases, and 14 bases lay in between. Germline CDR1 LGHNA, CDR2 YNFKEQ. Repertoires were generated with immunoSEQ multiplex PCR, while TCRdb's copy carries only in-frame clones and drops some. The table includes around 100,000 clones, 65% to 80% detected once. The chain joins TRBV4-2 to TRBJ2-3; D gene ambiguous. The clonotype comes from a human donor with non-small cell lung cancer who had a partial response to radiotherapy plus ipilimumab. Some clones in this sample may be carry-over from other donors' samples. Sample: peripheral blood, taken from a patient treated with radiotherapy plus ipilimumab. This chain's CDR3 is CASSPLDSQDTQYF. In DNA, the CDR3 is TGTGCCAGCAGCCCCCTGGATAGCCAGGATACGCAGTATTTT.